These 23 T cell receptor beta chains came from one sample sequenced in a study of blood T cell repertoires in COVID-19 (dated by TCRdb to about 2020). Library construction relied on the immunoSEQ multiplex PCR assay. TCRdb mirrors the immuneACCESS table, restricted to in-frame sequences. Some clones are absent from its copies; in checked studies, under half trace to an unresolved V gene, and the reason for the others is unknown. This sample lists about 110,000 clones; around 90% were detected once. The leading ten clones occupy 3% to 3.5% of the sample. The specimen sequenced was peripheral blood. All receptors derive from a woman aged 45 to 65 with acute or convalescent COVID-19.

The genes are TRBV11-2 and TRBJ2-3; TRBD1 agrees at 9 bases. Looked up from germline, CDR1 is SGHAT and CDR2 is FQNNGV. This CDR3 spans 15 amino acids. The V and J ends lost 4 bases and 5 bases, in that order; junction bases with no gene match: 7. CDR3 in amino acids: CASSSTGGWEDTQYF. The CDR3 DNA reads as TGTGCCAGCAGCTCCACAGGGGGCTGGGAAGATACGCAGTATTTT.

The rearrangement links TRBV10-3 to TRBJ1-6; 7 bases agree with TRBD1. Germline V gives CDR1 ENHRY, CDR2 SYGVKD. The CDR3 runs 14 residues. With V trimmed by 4 bases and J by 9 bases, 6 bases remained unmatched. The CDR3 spells CAISASTGLSPLHF. The CDR3 DNA sequence: TGTGCCATCAGTGCCTCGACAGGGCTTTCACCCCTCCACTTT.

This sequence joins TRBV6-6 and TRBJ2-6, with TRBD1 identical over 7 bases. Trimming took 6 bases from V and 0 from J; bases not matched to a gene: 5. CDR1 is MNHNY and CDR2 is SVGAGI in the germline V gene (reference sequence). The CDR3 totals 16 residues. CDR3: CASSRQGYSGANVLTF. CDR3 DNA: TGTGCCAGCAGCAGACAGGGCTACTCTGGGGCCAACGTCCTGACTTTC.

The chain uses TRBV6-6 and TRBJ1-2; 7 bases agree with TRBD1. This CDR3 has 15 amino acids. Germline V gives CDR1 MNHNY, CDR2 SVGAGI (reference sequence). Losses at the gene ends were 4 bases for V and 2 bases for J; bases not matched to a gene: 7. The CDR3 spells CASSSGATGNYGYTF. CDR3 coding DNA: TGTGCCAGCAGTTCAGGGGCGACAGGGAACTATGGCTACACCTTC.

V usage is TRBV9 and J usage is TRBJ1-1; a weak D match, TRBD1 (5 bases). The length of the CDR3 is 13 residues. Trimming removed 3 bases at V and 11 bases at J, with 17 bases between. CDR1 is SGDLS, CDR2 YYNGEE, per germline. The CDR3 reads CASSATVGVDAFF. The CDR3 DNA follows: TGTGCCAGCAGCGCGACAGTTGGGGTGGATGCTTTCTTT.

J is TRBJ2-5 and V is TRBV5-1; 7 bases agree with TRBD2. Germline V gene lookup returns CDR1 SGHRS and CDR2 YFSETQ. The V and J ends lost 0 bases and 3 bases, in that order; junction bases with no gene match: 5. The CDR3 consists of 15 residues. The CDR3 loop reads CASSLGPAGKETQYF. DNA for the CDR3: TGCGCCAGCAGCTTGGGACCAGCGGGAAAAGAGACCCAGTACTTC.

The genes are TRBV25-1 and TRBJ1-2; 7 bases line up with TRBD1. Germline CDR1 and CDR2: MGHDK and SYGVNS. V gave up 3 bases and J gave up 4 bases; unmatched junction bases: 8. The CDR3 is 15 residues long. The CDR3 reads CASSDPGGTAYGYTF. The CDR3 DNA reads TGTGCCAGCAGTGACCCGGGGGGGACAGCCTATGGCTACACCTTC.

This clone was counted a few times. The chain recombines TRBV5-5 with TRBJ2-2; D is possibly TRBD1 (5 bases). The CDR3 extends over 14 amino acids. V lost 0 bases and J lost 6, with 9 bases in between. Germline V CDR1 and CDR2: SGHKS, YYEKEE (reference sequence). CDR3 sequence: CASSLAGFAGELFF. The CDR3 nucleotides are TGTGCCAGCAGCTTGGCAGGGTTCGCCGGGGAGCTGTTTTTT.

J is TRBJ2-3 and V is TRBV7-7; 14 bases map to TRBD2. The germline CDR1 and CDR2 sequences are SSHAT and FNYEAQ (reference sequence). The CDR3 has 16 amino acids. J lost 5 bases, V lost 4 bases, and 5 bases had no gene match. CDR3 DNA: TGTGCCAGCAGCTACGGACTAGCGGGAGGCGAAGATACGCAGTATTTT. It yields the protein CASSYGLAGGEDTQYF.

This chain connects TRBV14 to TRBJ2-7; maybe TRBD2 (6 bases). V lost 0 bases, J lost 2 bases, and 11 bases lay in between. Looked up from germline, CDR1 is SGHDN and CDR2 is FVKESK. CDR3 length equals 15 residues. The CDR3 region has the DNA TGTGCCAGCAGCCAAGACTGGGGACTCACCTACGAGCAGTACTTC. As protein: CASSQDWGLTYEQYF.

The chain is built from TRBV5-1 and TRBJ2-2; D perhaps matches TRBD2 (5 bases). Germline assignment: CDR1 SGHRS and CDR2 YFSETQ. CDR3 length: 14 residues. V lost 5 bases to trimming and J lost 0 bases, with 8 bases between them. CDR3 loop: CASSSGANTGELFF. In DNA, the CDR3 is TGCGCCAGCAGTTCCGGGGCGAACACCGGGGAGCTGTTTTTT.

This chain uses TRBV2 with TRBJ2-3; maybe TRBD2 (6 bases). The V gene's germline CDR1 is SNHLY and CDR2 FYNNEI. Deletions cut 6 bases from V and 2 bases from J, with 12 bases between. The CDR3 spans 14 residues. CDR3 in DNA: TGTGCCAGCAGCTGGGACTTCGACACAGATACGCAGTATTTT. Translated: CASSWDFDTDTQYF.

This clone was detected only a few times. The V call is TRBV2, the J call TRBJ2-7; TRBD2 aligns across 8 bases. The J segment lost 0 bases and the V segment lost 6 bases, leaving 10 bases of the junction unmatched. Germline V gene data show CDR1 as SNHLY and CDR2 as FYNNEI. This CDR3 comprises 16 residues. The CDR3 sequence is CASRADAGGPSYEQYF. The CDR3 DNA reads as TGTGCCAGCAGGGCGGATGCGGGAGGCCCCTCCTACGAGCAGTACTTC.

The count of this clone is one. The chain joins TRBV27 to TRBJ2-1; weak D call: TRBD2 (5 bases). The V gene's germline CDR1 is MNHEY and CDR2 SMNVEV (reference sequence). CDR3 length: 17 residues. Trimming took 3 bases from V and 3 from J, leaving 18 bases between them. The CDR3 DNA follows: TGTGCCAGCAGTTTTGGTTTGCGGAGCGGAGGCTACAATGAGCAGTTCTTC. Translated: CASSFGLRSGGYNEQFF.

In its sample, this clone was seen once. The chain couples TRBV18 to TRBJ2-5; 10 bases fit TRBD2. This CDR3 has 17 residues. The germline CDR1 and CDR2 sequences are KGHSH and LQKENI. Trimming took 2 bases from V and 1 from J; bases not matched to a gene: 7. CDR3 sequence: CASSPRGSSGGQETQYF. The CDR3 coding sequence is TGTGCCAGCTCACCAAGGGGGTCTAGCGGGGGCCAAGAGACCCAGTACTTC.

CDR3 protein: CASSNRGDQPQHF. The CDR3 DNA is TGTGCCAGCAGTAATAGGGGTGATCAGCCCCAGCATTTT. The rearrangement joins TRBV28 to TRBJ1-5; maybe TRBD1 (5 bases). The length of the CDR3 is 13 residues. V lost 5 bases to trimming and J lost 5 bases, with 10 bases between them. In germline, CDR1 is MDHEN, CDR2 SYDVKM. Combining the CDR3 with reference TRBV28 and TRBJ1-5 gives the whole variable domain DVKVTQSSRYLVKRTGEKVFLECVQDMDHENMFWYRQDPGLGLRLIYFSYDVKMKEKGDIPEGYSVSREKKERFSLILESASTNQTSMYLCASSNRGDQPQHFGDGTRLSIL.

The rearrangement joins TRBV4-2 to TRBJ2-2, with D possibly being TRBD1 (5 bases). The germline gives CDR1 LGHNA, CDR2 YNFKEQ. The length of the CDR3 is 16 residues. V was cut by 4 bases and J by 0 bases, with 12 bases left in between. The CDR3 here is CASSLRQGPNTGELFF. The DNA for the CDR3 is TGTGCCAGCAGCCTGAGGCAGGGTCCGAACACCGGGGAGCTGTTTTTT.

The chain uses TRBV4-1 and TRBJ1-2, with TRBD1 matching over 7 bases. The ends lost 1 base at V and 4 bases at J; junction bases unmatched: 9. The CDR3 is 16 residues long. Germline V gene lookup returns CDR1 MGHRA and CDR2 YSYEKL. The CDR3 is CASSQGWEAGGYGYTF. The CDR3 DNA sequence: TGCGCCAGCAGCCAAGGATGGGAAGCAGGGGGCTATGGCTACACCTTC.

For this clone: The same CDR3 is also encoded by other DNA sequences in this sample. The rearrangement links TRBV7-2 to TRBJ1-2, with D possibly matching TRBD1 (5 bases). V lost 3 bases and J 2 bases, leaving 7 bases between the germline ends. Germline loops: CDR1 SGHTA, CDR2 FQGNSA. The CDR3 consists of 13 residues. The CDR3 region is CASSLGGNYGYTF. CDR3 DNA: TGTGCCAGCAGCTTGGGGGGAAACTATGGCTACACCTTC. The full variable domain, completed using reference TRBV7-2 and TRBJ1-2, is GAGVSQSPSNKVTEKGKDVELRCDPISGHTALYWYRQSLGQGLEFLIYFQGNSAPDKSGLPSDRFSAERTGGSVSTLTIQRTQQEDSAVYLCASSLGGNYGYTFGSGTRLTVV.

This clone has a handful of counts. This rearrangement joins TRBV12-3 or TRBV12-4 to TRBJ1-2; no clear D. The ends were cut back, 2 bases at V and 5 bases at J, with 6 bases in the middle. CDR3 length: 12 residues. The DNA of the CDR3 is TGTGCCAGCAGTTTAACAGTATATGGCTACACCTTC. Protein product: CASSLTVYGYTF.

The chain uses TRBV29-1 and TRBJ2-5; 8 positions agree with TRBD1. Losses at the gene ends were 6 bases for V and 1 base for J; bases not matched to a gene: 1. Per the germline V gene, CDR1 is SQVTM and CDR2 is ANQGSEA. The CDR3 runs 12 residues. This CDR3 is CSVDRGQETQYF. DNA for the CDR3: TGCAGCGTCGACAGGGGCCAAGAGACCCAGTACTTC. Drawing the rest from reference TRBV29-1 and TRBJ2-5, the complete variable domain is SAVISQKPSRDICQRGTSLTIQCQVDSQVTMMFWYRQQPGQSLTLIATANQGSEATYESGFVIDKFPISRPNLTFSTLTVSNMSPEDSSIYLCSVDRGQETQYFGPGTRLLVL.

The chain links TRBV5-1 to TRBJ2-7, with 8 bases identical to TRBD1. V lost 5 bases and J lost 1; bases outside the gene matches: 8. Per the germline V gene, CDR1 is SGHRS and CDR2 is YFSETQ. The CDR3 extends over 15 amino acids. CDR3 nucleotides: TGCGCCAGCAGGATGGACAGGGCCGGATCCTACGAGCAGTACTTC. Its protein is CASRMDRAGSYEQYF.

This clone has only a few counts. The rearrangement links TRBV28 to TRBJ1-1; D call uncertain. Germline CDR1 and CDR2: MDHEN and SYDVKM. The CDR3 is 14 amino acids. CDR3 amino acids: CGASVQWRNTEAFF. Written as DNA, the CDR3 is TGTGGCGCCAGTGTCCAATGGAGGAACACTGAAGCTTTCTTT.